These 15 T cell receptor beta chains came from one sample sequenced in a study of shared T cell receptors in the human thymus. Profiled with immunoSEQ multiplex PCR; TCRdb holds only in-frame clones, not every one. Altogether 600,000 to 900,000 clones are present, 80% to 90% being singletons, with the ten largest covering more than 0.008%. In addition, the sample was reused for a study of human thymus T cells.

Input material: thymocytes. These receptors were collected from a girl under two years old with a congenital heart defect.

The rearrangement links TRBV7-9 to TRBJ2-3, with 9 positions matching TRBD1. This CDR3 region has 17 residues. Germline CDR1 is SEHNR and CDR2 is FQNEAQ (reference sequence). V was clipped by 5 bases and J by 1 base; unmatched bases: 10. The CDR3 DNA sequence: TGTGCCAGCAGCCGGGCCGAGGGACAGGGAGGCACAGATACGCAGTATTTT. It codes for CASSRAEGQGGTDTQYF.

The count of this clone is one. The J gene is TRBJ1-1, the V gene TRBV5-1; TRBD1 agrees at 7 bases. J lost 0 bases, V lost 4 bases, and 3 bases had no gene match. Germline CDR1 SGHRS, CDR2 YFSETQ. CDR3 length equals 14 residues. The CDR3 region is CASSTGQMNTEAFF. The CDR3 bases are TGCGCCAGCAGCACGGGACAGATGAACACTGAAGCTTTCTTT.

The V call is TRBV11-2, the J call TRBJ2-7; TRBD1 might be the D (6 bases). This CDR3 comprises 16 residues. CDR1 and CDR2 (germline): SGHAT, FQNNGV. Trimming pared 0 bases from V and 9 bases from J, leaving 21 bases between. The CDR3 loop is CASSLEGTRGELGQYF. CDR3 bases: TGTGCCAGCAGCTTAGAAGGGACACGGGGAGAGTTAGGGCAGTACTTC.

The V and J genes are TRBV7-9 and TRBJ2-1, with 8 nucleotides matching TRBD2. Trimming cost V 3 bases and J 10 bases; bases outside gene matches: 11. The length of the CDR3 is 15 residues. CDR1 and CDR2 from the germline V gene are SEHNR and FQNEAQ (reference sequence). CDR3 coding DNA: TGTGCCAGCAGCTTTGGATCGGGGGGGGTATGGGAGCAGTTCTTC. Its translation: CASSFGSGGVWEQFF.

The rearrangement joins TRBV14 to TRBJ2-6; the D gene is possibly TRBD2 (5 bases). Germline values: CDR1 SGHDN, CDR2 FVKESK. The CDR3 length is 17 residues. The V end lost 1 base, the J end lost 0 bases, and 10 bases lay between the germline ends. CDR3 in amino acids: CASSQGLPFSGANVLTF. In DNA, the CDR3 is TGTGCCAGCAGCCAAGGACTACCATTCTCTGGGGCCAACGTCCTGACTTTC.

The chain combines TRBV7-8 with TRBJ2-7, with D tentatively TRBD1 (7 bases). The V and J ends lost 5 bases and 0 bases respectively, with 20 bases between them. CDR1 is SGHVS and CDR2 is FQNEAQ in the germline V gene. CDR3 length: 17 residues. The CDR3 DNA is TGTGCCAGCAGCCGACAGGGAAGTCGGGGGAGCTCCTACGAGCAGTACTTC. This codes for CASSRQGSRGSSYEQYF. The variable domain in full, completed from reference TRBV7-8 and TRBJ2-7, reads GAGVSQSPRYKVAKRGQDVALRCDPISGHVSLFWYQQALGQGPEFLTYFQNEAQLDKSGLPSDRFFAERPEGSVSTLKIQRTQQEDSAVYLCASSRQGSRGSSYEQYFGPGTRLTVT.

This chain uses TRBV7-9 with TRBJ2-7; 7 bases are shared with TRBD1. CDR3 length: 17 amino acids. V was clipped by 5 bases and J by 2 bases; unmatched bases: 15. The germline V gene encodes CDR1 SEHNR and CDR2 FQNEAQ (reference sequence). The CDR3 coding sequence is TGTGCCAGCAGCCCTCGCCCGGGACAGAACAAGACCTACGAGCAGTACTTC. Encoded protein: CASSPRPGQNKTYEQYF.

V and J are TRBV27 and TRBJ1-4, with D possibly TRBD1 on 5 matching bases. V lost 3 bases and J 6 bases, leaving 11 bases between the germline ends. This CDR3 has 14 amino acids. From germline, CDR1 is MNHEY and CDR2 SMNVEV (reference sequence). This CDR3 reads CASSFAGGDEKLFF. The CDR3 nucleotides are TGTGCCAGCAGTTTCGCGGGGGGGGATGAAAAACTGTTTTTT.

The chain has TRBV28 and TRBJ1-3; a weak D match, TRBD1 (6 bases). The CDR3 is made up of 15 amino acids. The V and J ends lost 2 bases and 2 bases respectively, with 10 bases between them. From germline, CDR1 is MDHEN and CDR2 SYDVKM. CDR3 sequence (DNA): TGTGCCAGCAGTTTACTGGGGGCGACTGGAAACACCATATATTTT. This translates into CASSLLGATGNTIYF. The variable domain in full, with the rest retrieved from reference TRBV28 and TRBJ1-3, is DVKVTQSSRYLVKRTGEKVFLECVQDMDHENMFWYRQDPGLGLRLIYFSYDVKMKEKGDIPEGYSVSREKKERFSLILESASTNQTSMYLCASSLLGATGNTIYFGEGSWLTVV.

This rearrangement joins TRBV5-6 to TRBJ1-1, with a possible D match to TRBD1 (5 bases). CDR1 and CDR2 (germline): SGHDT, YYEEEE. CDR3 length: 12 amino acids. V gave up 3 bases and J gave up 3 bases, with 6 bases separating them. The CDR3 bases are TGTGCCAGCAGCTCAGGGTACACTGAAGCTTTCTTT. This gives the protein CASSSGYTEAFF.

This clone was detected only a few times. This chain links TRBV6-7 with TRBJ2-1, with D perhaps TRBD2 (6 bases). TRBV6-7 is an open reading frame whose function is uncertain. The CDR3 totals 14 residues. Trimming stripped 6 bases from V and 4 bases from J, with 13 bases between. The CDR3 region has the DNA TGTGCCAGCAGCCGTCTAGCGACTTACAATGAGCAGTTCTTC. Translation gives CASSRLATYNEQFF.

The CDR3 DNA follows: TGTGCCAGCAGCTGGATCCGGGACAGAGATAATGAGCAGTTCTTC. Residues: CASSWIRDRDNEQFF. This chain uses TRBV7-6 with TRBJ2-1; 7 nucleotides agree with TRBD1. V lost 4 bases and J lost 7; bases outside the gene matches: 10. In germline, CDR1 is SGHVS, CDR2 FNYEAQ. There are 15 residues in the CDR3.

V gene TRBV7-2 combines with J gene TRBJ2-7, with TRBD1 matching 8 bases. The junction had 9 bases not matched to a gene; V was cut back by 2 bases and J by 9 bases. The CDR3 consists of 14 residues. Germline assignment: CDR1 SGHTA and CDR2 FQGNSA. CDR3 nucleotide sequence: TGTGCCAGCAGCTTACCGACTGGGGACAGGAGGCAGTACTTC. This sequence encodes CASSLPTGDRRQYF.

The genes are TRBV27 and TRBJ2-7, with TRBD1 matching over 7 bases. The CDR3 has 14 residues. CDR1 and CDR2 from the germline V gene are MNHEY and SMNVEV (reference sequence). The V gene end was trimmed by 5 bases and the J gene end by 1 base; junction bases not matched to a gene: 5. In DNA, the CDR3 is TGTGCCAGCAGTCCTCAGGGACAGTCCTACGAGCAGTACTTC. This translates into CASSPQGQSYEQYF.

The chain links TRBV7-2 to TRBJ1-6; D uncertain. V lost 10 bases, J lost 9 bases, and 22 bases lay in between. The CDR3 spans 15 residues. From germline, CDR1 is SGHTA and CDR2 FQGNSA. The CDR3 reads CATSLALQRASPLHF. CDR3 nucleotide sequence: TGTGCCACCTCATTAGCCCTACAGAGGGCTTCACCCCTCCACTTT.